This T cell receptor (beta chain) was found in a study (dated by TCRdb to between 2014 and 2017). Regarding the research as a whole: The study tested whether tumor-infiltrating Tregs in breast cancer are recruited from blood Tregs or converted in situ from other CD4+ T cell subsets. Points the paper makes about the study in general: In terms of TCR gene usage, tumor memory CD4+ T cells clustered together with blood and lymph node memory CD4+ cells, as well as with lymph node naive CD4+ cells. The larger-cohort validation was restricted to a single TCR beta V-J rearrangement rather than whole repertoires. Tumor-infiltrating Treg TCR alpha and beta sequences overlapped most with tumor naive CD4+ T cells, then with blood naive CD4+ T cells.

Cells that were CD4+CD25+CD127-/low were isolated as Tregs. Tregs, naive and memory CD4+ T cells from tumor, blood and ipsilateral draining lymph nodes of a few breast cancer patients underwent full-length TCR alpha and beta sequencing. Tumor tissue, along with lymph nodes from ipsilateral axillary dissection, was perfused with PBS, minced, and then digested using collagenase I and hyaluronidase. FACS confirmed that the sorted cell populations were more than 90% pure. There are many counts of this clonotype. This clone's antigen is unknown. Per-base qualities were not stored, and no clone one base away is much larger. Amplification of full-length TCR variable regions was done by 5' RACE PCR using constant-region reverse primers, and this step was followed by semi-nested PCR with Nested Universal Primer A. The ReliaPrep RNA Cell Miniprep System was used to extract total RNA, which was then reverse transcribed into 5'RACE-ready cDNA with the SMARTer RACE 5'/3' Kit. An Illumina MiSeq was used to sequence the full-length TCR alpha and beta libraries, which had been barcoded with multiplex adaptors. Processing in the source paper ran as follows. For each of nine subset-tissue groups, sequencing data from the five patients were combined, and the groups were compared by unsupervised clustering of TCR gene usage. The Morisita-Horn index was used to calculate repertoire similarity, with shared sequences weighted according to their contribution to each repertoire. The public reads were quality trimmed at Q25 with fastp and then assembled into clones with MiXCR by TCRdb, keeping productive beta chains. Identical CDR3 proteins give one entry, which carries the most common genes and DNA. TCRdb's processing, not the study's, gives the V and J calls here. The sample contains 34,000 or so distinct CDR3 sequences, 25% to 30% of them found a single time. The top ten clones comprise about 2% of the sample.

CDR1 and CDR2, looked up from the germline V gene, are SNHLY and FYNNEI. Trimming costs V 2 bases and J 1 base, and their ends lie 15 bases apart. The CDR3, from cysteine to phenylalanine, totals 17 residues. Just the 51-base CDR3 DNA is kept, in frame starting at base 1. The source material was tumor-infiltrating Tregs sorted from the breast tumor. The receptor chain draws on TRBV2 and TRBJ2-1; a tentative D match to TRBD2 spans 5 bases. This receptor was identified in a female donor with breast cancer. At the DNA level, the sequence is TGTGCCAGCAGTGAAACGAGGGTAATCAGTTCCTACAATGAGCAGTTCTTC. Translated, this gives CASSETRVISSYNEQFF.